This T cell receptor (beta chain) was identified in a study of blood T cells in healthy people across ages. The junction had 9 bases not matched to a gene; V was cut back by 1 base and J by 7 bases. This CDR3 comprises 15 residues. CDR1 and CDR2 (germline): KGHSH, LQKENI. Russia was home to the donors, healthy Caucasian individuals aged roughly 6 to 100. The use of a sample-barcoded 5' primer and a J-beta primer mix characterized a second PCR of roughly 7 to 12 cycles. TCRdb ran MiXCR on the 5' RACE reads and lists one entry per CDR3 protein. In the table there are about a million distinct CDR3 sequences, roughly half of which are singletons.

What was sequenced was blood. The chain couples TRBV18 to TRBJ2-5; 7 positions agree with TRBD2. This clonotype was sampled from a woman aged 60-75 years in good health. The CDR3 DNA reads TGTGCCAGCTCACCACGGATATCTGGGGAGGGGACCCAGTACTTC. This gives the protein CASSPRISGEGTQYF.